The T cell receptor (beta chain) described here comes from a study of preoperative IRX-2 immunotherapy in early breast cancer. As for treatment: preoperative locoregional IRX-2 cytokine immunotherapy. This phase Ib study tested locoregional IRX-2 cytokine immunotherapy given before surgery. This clone came up a few times. Germline V gives CDR1 MNHGY, CDR2 SAAAGT. The CDR3 has 12 amino acids. V lost 7 bases, J lost 9 bases, and 15 bases lay in between. The method was immunoSEQ multiplex PCR; TCRdb's version includes in-frame clones alone and lacks a portion of them. The sample contains about 19,000 clones, 85% of which appear only once.

The receptor comes from a human donor with breast cancer. This chain links TRBV6-8 with TRBJ1-1, with D hard to call. The sequencing used lymph node tissue, collected after IRX-2 immunotherapy. CDR3 sequence (DNA): TGTGCCAGCAAGGCCGTTAACCAGAAAGCTTTCTTT. Protein product: CASKAVNQKAFF.